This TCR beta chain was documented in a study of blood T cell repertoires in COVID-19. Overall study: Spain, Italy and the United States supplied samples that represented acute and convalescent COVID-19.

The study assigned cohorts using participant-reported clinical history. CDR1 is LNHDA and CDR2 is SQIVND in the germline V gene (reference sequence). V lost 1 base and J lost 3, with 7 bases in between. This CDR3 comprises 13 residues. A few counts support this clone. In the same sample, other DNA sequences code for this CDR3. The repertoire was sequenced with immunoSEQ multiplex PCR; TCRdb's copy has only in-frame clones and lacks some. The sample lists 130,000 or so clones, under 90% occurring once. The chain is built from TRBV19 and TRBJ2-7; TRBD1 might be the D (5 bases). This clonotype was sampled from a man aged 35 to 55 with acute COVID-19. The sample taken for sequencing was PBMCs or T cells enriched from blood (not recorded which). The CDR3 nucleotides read TGTGCCAGTAGTATAGGGGGCGGCTACGAGCAGTACTTC. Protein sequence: CASSIGGGYEQYF.